This is a list of T cell receptor beta chains from one sample in a study of post-analysis software for immune sequencing data. TCRdb recomputed calls from the PCR reads with MiXCR, one row per CDR3 protein. The sample has about 680,000 distinct CDR3 sequences, 55% to 60% seen once. Sequences were obtained from blood. The receptors shown here come from a girl aged 2-10 years with multiple sclerosis. The CDR3 runs from the conserved cysteine through the conserved F or W. D genes are given only for firm matches. Clone size, where shown, is once, few, many, or a class for clones that have expanded.

abundance	d_gene	v_gene	j_gene	CDR3nt	CDR3aa
.	TRBD2	TRBV6-5	TRBJ2-3	TGTGCCAGCAGTTACTCGACTAGCGAGTACACAGATACGCAGTATTTT	CASSYSTSEYTDTQYF
few	TRBD1	TRBV29-1	TRBJ2-5	TGCAGCGTTGCGGACAGGGGGAAAGAGACCCAGTACTTC	CSVADRGKETQYF
.	.	TRBV12-3/TRBV12-4	TRBJ2-5	TGTGCCAGCAGTCGAAGGGCCCTCACGGAGGAGACCCAGTACTTC	CASSRRALTEETQYF
.	.	TRBV20-1	TRBJ2-5	TGCAGTGCTAACCCCGGACTCCCCCGGGAGACCCAGTACTTC	CSANPGLPRETQYF
.	TRBD2	TRBV12-3/TRBV12-4	TRBJ2-1	TGTGCCAGCAGGAGAAGCGGGGGGATTTACAATGAGCAGTTCTTC	CASRRSGGIYNEQFF
once	.	TRBV2	TRBJ2-4	TGTGCCCGCAGCGCTATTCCCAAAAACATTCAGTACTTC	CARSAIPKNIQYF
.	TRBD1	TRBV29-1	TRBJ1-2	TGCAGCGTCATTGGACAGGATAGTGGCTACACCTTC	CSVIGQDSGYTF
.	.	TRBV6-6	TRBJ1-5	TGTGCCAGCAGTTATAGGGTCGAGGGACAGCCCCAGCATTTT	CASSYRVEGQPQHF
.	.	TRBV3-1	TRBJ2-1	TGTGCCAGCAGCCAAGAACGGAATGAGCAGTTCTTC	CASSQERNEQFF
few	TRBD2	TRBV27	TRBJ2-1	TGTGCCAGCAGTTTAAGCTCCCGACTAGCGGGAGGGCCATATGAGCAGTTCTTC	CASSLSSRLAGGPYEQFF
.	.	TRBV29-1	TRBJ2-5	TGCAGCGTTGAAGATCAGGGAGAGACCCAGTACTTC	CSVEDQGETQYF
.	.	TRBV12-3/TRBV12-4	TRBJ1-2	TGTGCCAGCAGTCCCGAGGTCGGATCCTATGGCTACACCTTC	CASSPEVGSYGYTF
few	.	TRBV20-1	TRBJ2-7	TGCAGTGCTAGGGCATGGAGCTCATCGGGCGAGCAGTACTTC	CSARAWSSSGEQYF
.	TRBD2	TRBV6-5	TRBJ2-3	TGTGCCAGCAGTTACTCGAGCGGGGCTAGCATCCCTACGCAGTATTTT	CASSYSSGASIPTQYF
.	.	TRBV12-3/TRBV12-4	TRBJ2-3	TGTGCCAGCAGCCATTACAGGGGAGGCGATACGCAGTATTTT	CASSHYRGGDTQYF
.	.	TRBV5-1	TRBJ1-1	TGCGCCAGCAGCTTGAGCACCTTGAACACTGAAGCTTTCTTT	CASSLSTLNTEAFF
.	TRBD2	TRBV11-2	TRBJ2-3	TGTGCCAGCAGCCGGACTAGCGGGGGGGCGAAGACGGATACGCAGTATTTT	CASSRTSGGAKTDTQYF
few	.	TRBV18	TRBJ2-7	TGTGCCAGCTCACCAGGGGTTAGCGACTACGAGCAGTACTTC	CASSPGVSDYEQYF
many	TRBD2	TRBV7-2	TRBJ2-3	TGTGCCAGCAGCGTAAGACTAGCCGGCACAGATACGCAGTATTTT	CASSVRLAGTDTQYF
few	.	TRBV5-6	TRBJ2-3	TGTGCCAGCAGGTCCCAAGGCACAGATACGCAGTATTTT	CASRSQGTDTQYF
.	TRBD2	TRBV12-3/TRBV12-4	TRBJ2-7	TGTGCCAGCAGTCTCGGGACTAGCGGTAAGACGGCCTACGAGCAGTACTTC	CASSLGTSGKTAYEQYF
.	.	TRBV27	TRBJ2-5	TGTGCCAGCAGTTCCCGGGCCCTAAGCTTCTACAAGCAGTACTTC	CASSSRALSFYKQYF
.	.	TRBV12-3/TRBV12-4	TRBJ1-5	TGTGCCAGCACCGTAGGGGGGTCTCAGCCCCAGCATTTT	CASTVGGSQPQHF
.	TRBD1	TRBV20-1	TRBJ1-1	TGCAGTGCGACCCCGTACAGGGGGCAAAACACTGAGGCTTTCTTT	CSATPYRGQNTEAFF
few	.	TRBV11-2	TRBJ1-1	TGTGCCAGCAGCTTTTCGGGGTCGAACACTGAAGCTTTCTTT	CASSFSGSNTEAFF
once	.	TRBV5-1	TRBJ2-2	TGCGCCAGCAGCTTGGACGGCAGAGGGTACACCGGGGAGCTGTTTTTT	CASSLDGRGYTGELFF
few	TRBD2	TRBV10-3	TRBJ2-1	TGTGCCATCAGCGGGCTAGCGGGGTCCCTGGACAATGAGCAGTTCTTC	CAISGLAGSLDNEQFF
.	TRBD1	TRBV7-3	TRBJ2-7	TGTGCCAGCAGCTTATTGGGGACAGGGAGCGAGCAGTACTTC	CASSLLGTGSEQYF
.	.	TRBV7-2	TRBJ1-2	TGTGCCAGCGCCCCCTCCCGGACAGCCTATGGCTACACCTTC	CASAPSRTAYGYTF
.	.	TRBV28	TRBJ2-3	TGTGCCAGCAGTTTGGGGGTTCGCACAGATACGCAGTATTTT	CASSLGVRTDTQYF
.	TRBD2	TRBV6-1	TRBJ2-3	TGTGCCAGCAGCCCTACGACTAGCGGGTTATCCTGGGGGACAGATACGCAGTATTTT	CASSPTTSGLSWGTDTQYF
few	TRBD1	TRBV7-9	TRBJ1-2	TGTGCCAGCAGCCCTGTGACAGGGGGCTACTATGGCTACACCTTC	CASSPVTGGYYGYTF
few	TRBD2	TRBV5-1	TRBJ2-3	TGCGCCAGCAGCTTTAGACTAGCGGCTGTCAATACCTCTCGCACAGATACGCAGTATTTT	CASSFRLAAVNTSRTDTQYF
.	.	TRBV12-3/TRBV12-4	TRBJ2-7	TGTGCCAGCAAGTGGAGCCGGGCCTACGAGCAGTACTTC	CASKWSRAYEQYF
.	TRBD2	TRBV7-2	TRBJ2-3	TGTGCCAGCAGCTCCCTTCGGCCCAGCGGGGGAAGCACAGATACGCAGTATTTT	CASSSLRPSGGSTDTQYF
few	TRBD2	TRBV12-3/TRBV12-4	TRBJ2-3	TGTGCCAGCAGTTTGCGGGGGAGCGCAGATACGCAGTATTTT	CASSLRGSADTQYF
.	.	TRBV7-9	TRBJ2-5	TGTGCCAGCAGCTTCGCCCGGGGGCCAGTACAAGAGACCCAGTACTTC	CASSFARGPVQETQYF
few	TRBD1	TRBV6-5	TRBJ1-2	TGTGCCAGCAGTTACTCGGCGGGACAGGGGTCCTCCTCCAACTATGGCTACACCTTC	CASSYSAGQGSSSNYGYTF
once	.	TRBV6-5	TRBJ1-1	TGTGCCAGCAGCTGCGCCGGGTCGAACACTGAAGCTTTCTTT	CASSCAGSNTEAFF
.	.	TRBV6-5	TRBJ1-2	TGTGCCAGCAGAATGGAAGTTAACTATGGCCACACCTTC	CASRMEVNYGHTF
.	TRBD2	TRBV5-1	TRBJ2-3	TGCGCCAGCAGCTTGGTAGCGGGAGCCACAGATACGCAGTATTTT	CASSLVAGATDTQYF
few	TRBD2	TRBV4-2	TRBJ2-4	TGTGCCAGCAGCCCCGGGACTAGCGGATCCGAAAACATTCAGTACTTC	CASSPGTSGSENIQYF
few	.	TRBV30	TRBJ2-5	TGTGCCTGGAGTGTTGGGGGGGAGACCCAGTACTTC	CAWSVGGETQYF
few	TRBD1	TRBV5-1	TRBJ1-1	TGTGCCAGCAGCTTGGGACAGGGCGGGAACACTGAAGCTTTCTTT	CASSLGQGGNTEAFF
.	.	TRBV6-4	TRBJ2-2	TGTGCCAGCAGTGGGACGAACACCGGGGAGCTGTTTTTT	CASSGTNTGELFF
.	.	TRBV4-1	TRBJ2-1	TGCGCCAGCAGCCATGGGCAGAGTAACAACAATGAGCAGTTCTTC	CASSHGQSNNNEQFF
.	.	TRBV20-1	TRBJ1-5	TGCAGTGCTAGAGCAGCGGGAGTTAGCAATCAGCCCCAGCATTTT	CSARAAGVSNQPQHF
.	.	TRBV3-1	TRBJ1-1	TGTGCCAGCAGCCAAGAATCCCGGGGCGAAGCTTTCTTT	CASSQESRGEAFF
.	.	TRBV5-1	TRBJ1-4	TGCGCCAGCAGCTTGGTTGCCGGGCAGGGGTACGAAAAACTGTTTTTT	CASSLVAGQGYEKLFF
.	TRBD1	TRBV3-1	TRBJ2-1	TGTGCCAGCAGCCAACTGAAGGACAGGGGGAATGAGCAGTTCTTC	CASSQLKDRGNEQFF
once	.	TRBV7-8	TRBJ2-1	TGTGCCAGCAGCTTAAGGGGACCCGGACGCGACAATGAGCAGTTCTTC	CASSLRGPGRDNEQFF
few	.	TRBV7-6	TRBJ2-3	TGTGCTAGCAGCTTCAGACTAGATCCCACAGATACGCAGTATTTT	CASSFRLDPTDTQYF
.	TRBD2	TRBV2	TRBJ2-1	TGTGCCAGCAGTAAGCGGGAGGGCCCTCGGAATGAGCAGTTCTTC	CASSKREGPRNEQFF
.	.	TRBV10-3	TRBJ1-2	TGTGCCACCGACGGTCGGGGGGCTAACTATGGCTACACCTTC	CATDGRGANYGYTF